These T cell receptor beta chains were read from a single sample in a study of regulatory T cells in long-lasting Graves disease. One entry per CDR3 protein results from TCRdb running MiXCR on the multiplex PCR reads. The data contain 500,000 to 800,000 distinct CDR3 sequences, about 30% of them singletons. This specimen was peripheral blood mononuclear cells (PBMCs), taken when the disease was refractory, from a patient treated with antithyroid drugs. The receptors originated from a female donor with Graves disease. Each CDR3 is given with its conserved first and last residue.

TRBJ1-2 | TRBV24-1 | CATSDSADRGTSYTF
TRBJ1-1 | TRBV4-2 | CASSQEGGTGEAFF
TRBJ2-1 | TRBV6-1 | CASSPTSGRWNEQFF
TRBJ1-1 | TRBV5-1 | CASSPTGEFWDTEAFF
TRBJ1-5 | TRBV7-9 | CASSLRRKNGQPQHF
TRBJ2-4 | TRBV14 | CASSQVGSSKNIQYF
TRBJ1-1 | TRBV27 | CASGHHRGNTEAFF
TRBJ2-1 | TRBV11-2 | CASRTGTSGRGDEQFF
TRBJ2-7 | TRBV7-6 | CASSSRDSLTYEQYF
TRBJ2-3 | TRBV3-1 | CASSFYSGVSTDTQYF
TRBJ1-2 | TRBV6-2/TRBV6-3 | CASSSPIQGYGYTF
TRBJ2-7 | TRBV19 | CASSMGSTYEQYF
TRBJ2-1 | TRBV2 | CASSVAGAGNEQFF
TRBJ2-7 | TRBV7-9 | CASRSSHLCLAGRNSGSRDEQYF
TRBJ1-6 | TRBV7-9 | CASSLRDGRISEDSPLHF
TRBJ1-5 | TRBV5-1 | CASSLETGSNQPQHF
TRBJ1-2 | TRBV20-1 | CSATGGLRGYTF